This is a list of T cell receptor beta chains from one sample in a study of T-cell memory formation after mild COVID-19. TCRdb recomputed calls from the 5' RACE reads with MiXCR, one row per CDR3 protein. The sample contains 80,000 to 130,000 distinct CDR3 sequences, 11% of which appear only once. The sample consisted of PBMCs or a T cell subset sorted from them (not recorded which). All receptors derive from a man younger than 35 who had mild COVID-19 (a few samples of this study predate the infection). Cell type and time point are not known. Both conserved end residues are part of each CDR3. The D gene is left open where the match is weak.

J	D	V	CDR3
TRBJ2-3	TRBD2	TRBV4-1	CASSQDLAGRTDTQYF
TRBJ2-5	-	TRBV11-3	CASSSTSGTKETQYF
TRBJ1-2	-	TRBV4-1	CASSQAVGGYTF
TRBJ1-1	-	TRBV20-1	CSASDFTEAFF
TRBJ1-1	TRBD1	TRBV29-1	CSVWTGRTEAFF
TRBJ2-5	-	TRBV7-8	CASSLGVSRGLGETQYF
TRBJ1-3	-	TRBV24-1	CATSGADRWGNTIYF
TRBJ1-5	-	TRBV6-2/TRBV6-3	CASSYSGPRAQHF
TRBJ2-2	TRBD2	TRBV6-5	CASRNRLAEDTGELFF
TRBJ2-3	TRBD2	TRBV20-1	CSAPLGGGAVSTDTQYF
TRBJ2-2	-	TRBV2	CASSDFGGATGELFF
TRBJ2-1	-	TRBV9	CASSGLGNEQFF
TRBJ2-6	-	TRBV10-3	CAILRGANVLTF
TRBJ2-1	TRBD1	TRBV27	CASSRSTGGNEQFF
TRBJ2-3	TRBD2	TRBV12-3/TRBV12-4	CASSTSGGYPSHTQYF
TRBJ1-5	-	TRBV5-1	CASSLVQGGKPQHF
TRBJ2-5	-	TRBV6-2/TRBV6-3	CASSYWDITPPPETQYF
TRBJ1-1	-	TRBV25-1	CASSGGVRTLNTEAFF
TRBJ2-7	-	TRBV9	CASSVGGTVGYEQYF
TRBJ2-3	-	TRBV9	CASSVGGGGAGDTQYF
TRBJ2-7	-	TRBV7-2	CASSEATYEQYF
TRBJ1-3	-	TRBV20-1	CSARVLRVDRYSGNTIYF
TRBJ1-6	-	TRBV6-2/TRBV6-3	CASIRESSYNSPLHF
TRBJ2-1	-	TRBV5-1	CASSLGFKGTYNEQFF
TRBJ2-2	-	TRBV2	CASQGAGTKGTGELFF
TRBJ1-2	-	TRBV29-1	CSVVSGKNYGYTF
TRBJ2-7	-	TRBV5-1	CASKPEDLIYEQYF
TRBJ2-4	-	TRBV12-3/TRBV12-4	CASSLAGPFQYF
TRBJ2-2	TRBD1	TRBV12-3/TRBV12-4	CASSLVGQGELFF
TRBJ1-5	-	TRBV9	CASSEEGESNQPQHF
TRBJ2-2	-	TRBV24-1	CATSDLNILRTNTGELFF
TRBJ1-2	-	TRBV20-1	CSARDLTEYGYTF
TRBJ2-1	-	TRBV20-1	CSARDQRREQFF
TRBJ2-7	TRBD1	TRBV29-1	CSVEAGGEYEQYF
TRBJ2-4	-	TRBV15	CATSRETGSGERNIQYF
TRBJ1-3	-	TRBV3-1	CASSQTGLISGNTIYF
TRBJ1-4	-	TRBV6-6	CASSPGSLWNEKLFF
TRBJ2-7	-	TRBV29-1	CSVLTLMGEQYF
TRBJ2-1	-	TRBV7-6	CASSLAPRFRGNQFF
TRBJ2-1	-	TRBV20-1	CSASNPSYSYNEQFF
TRBJ2-1	TRBD2	TRBV7-9	CASSYPGTSYNEQFF
TRBJ2-3	-	TRBV24-1	CATPGTEDSTDTQYF
TRBJ1-1	-	TRBV6-2/TRBV6-3	CASSYSLMTEAFF
TRBJ2-1	TRBD2	TRBV4-2	CASSPHGGDNEQFF
TRBJ1-2	TRBD1	TRBV9	CASGQGAGYGYTF
TRBJ2-2	TRBD2	TRBV12-3/TRBV12-4	CASRNLAGGENTGELFF
TRBJ1-4	-	TRBV15	CATSRVAVEKLFF
TRBJ1-3	TRBD1	TRBV6-5	CASSYRQGDTIYF
TRBJ2-5	-	TRBV5-1	CASSSLQETQYF